This entry concerns a single TCR beta chain. The method was immunoSEQ multiplex PCR; TCRdb's version includes in-frame clones alone and lacks a portion of them. The table includes about 200,000 clones, about 79% detected once. Germline lookup yields CDR1 LGHNT and CDR2 FRNRAP. Trimming took off 3 bases at V and 2 bases at J, with 8 bases between the two ends. The CDR3 runs to 13 residues. The data derive from a study of cytomegalovirus exposure and HLA in healthy donors. The chain carries TRBV12-5 and TRBJ2-7, with D possibly being TRBD1 (5 bases). This TCR came from a woman aged 25 to 39 in good health and CMV-seropositive. Sequencing was done on a sample of PBMCs. Here the CDR3 reads CASGLGATYEQYF. In DNA form, the CDR3 reads TGTGCTAGTGGTTTAGGGGCCACCTACGAGCAGTACTTC. The complete variable domain, with remaining parts taken from reference TRBV12-5 and TRBJ2-7, reads DARVTQTPRHKVTEMGQEVTMRCQPILGHNTVFWYRQTMMQGLELLAYFRNRAPLDDSGMPKDRFSAEMPDATLATLKIQPSEPRDSAVYFCASGLGATYEQYFGPGTRLTVT.